Below are 28 T cell receptor beta chains sequenced from a single sample in a study of CD8+CD57+ T cells in acquired aplastic anemia. TCR beta VDJ and CDR3 profiling used genomic DNA as template. MiXCR, applied by TCRdb to the reads, yields one record per CDR3 protein. The sample includes about 160,000 distinct CDR3 sequences, just under 45% of them seen just once. The sequenced material came from sorted CD4+, CD8+, or CD8+CD57+ T cells (not recorded which) from PBMCs. The receptors shown here come from a human donor in good health.

The rearrangement joins TRBV10-3 to TRBJ1-6, with 10 positions matching TRBD1. This CDR3 region has 14 residues. Germline V gives CDR1 ENHRY, CDR2 SYGVKD. V gave up 6 bases and J gave up 10 bases; unmatched junction bases: 6. CDR3 sequence: CAISRGQGNSPLHF. The CDR3 nucleotides read TGTGCCATCAGCCGGGGACAGGGGAACTCACCCCTCCACTTT.

The chain links TRBV7-9 to TRBJ1-2; D might be TRBD1 (5 bases). In germline, CDR1 is SEHNR, CDR2 FQNEAQ (reference sequence). The CDR3 has 13 amino acids. Deletions cut 11 bases from V and 4 bases from J, with 17 bases between. For the CDR3, the DNA is TGTGCCCTTCCCGTCGACAGCAGCTATGGCTACACCTTC. Translated: CALPVDSSYGYTF.

The chain employs TRBV29-1 and TRBJ2-7; 7 positions match TRBD1. CDR1 is SQVTM, CDR2 ANQGSEA, per germline. The CDR3 runs to 13 residues. With V trimmed by 4 bases and J by 5 bases, 8 bases remained unmatched. The CDR3 loop is CSVAPTGAHEQYF. Written as DNA, the CDR3 is TGCAGCGTTGCACCTACAGGGGCCCACGAGCAGTACTTC.

The rearrangement uses TRBV7-2 and TRBJ1-4; D is perhaps TRBD1 (6 bases). V was pared by 5 bases and J by 5 bases, with 15 bases between. The CDR3 is 15 residues long. CDR1 and CDR2 from the germline V gene are SGHTA and FQGNSA. CDR3 residues: CASSPEPGQNEKLFF. The CDR3, as DNA: TGTGCCAGCAGCCCTGAACCGGGACAAAATGAAAAACTGTTTTTT. The full variable domain, with the rest looked up from reference TRBV7-2 and TRBJ1-4, is GAGVSQSPSNKVTEKGKDVELRCDPISGHTALYWYRQSLGQGLEFLIYFQGNSAPDKSGLPSDRFSAERTGGSVSTLTIQRTQQEDSAVYLCASSPEPGQNEKLFFGSGTQLSVL.

J is TRBJ2-1 and V is TRBV11-1, with 7 bases identical to TRBD1. The J call is uncertain, as TRBJ2-7 better fits the DNA end. Germline lookup yields CDR1 SGHAT and CDR2 FQDESV (reference sequence). CDR3 size: 15 residues. DNA for the CDR3: TGTGCCAGCAGCTTATCCAGGGACAGCTCCTACGAGCAGTACTTC. It specifies CASSLSRDSSYEQYF.

V and J are TRBV7-9 and TRBJ1-2, with D possibly TRBD1 on 5 matching bases. CDR3 length: 14 amino acids. Germline V CDR1 and CDR2: SEHNR, FQNEAQ (reference sequence). V was cut by 7 bases and J by 3 bases, with 15 bases left in between. The CDR3 nucleotides read TGTGCCAGCACCCAGGGCTCCCCGCACTATGGCTACACCTTC. Residues: CASTQGSPHYGYTF.

This clonotype has a count of ten or more. V usage is TRBV7-9 and J usage is TRBJ2-7, with 7 bases identical to TRBD1. CDR3 length: 14 residues. Germline CDR1 reads SEHNR; CDR2 reads FQNEAQ (reference sequence). The junction had 7 bases not matched to a gene; V was cut back by 5 bases and J by 3 bases. The CDR3 coding sequence is TGTGCCAGCAGCCCCCGACAGGGTAGCTACGAGCAGTACTTC. It encodes CASSPRQGSYEQYF.

The chain uses TRBV6-1 and TRBJ1-1; D possibly corresponds to TRBD1 (5 bases). CDR1 and CDR2 from the germline V gene are MNHNS and SASEGT. This CDR3 region has 15 residues. The V gene lost 6 bases and the J gene lost 5 bases, with 19 bases spanning the gap. CDR3 DNA sequence: TGTGCCAGCAGCAATCCGGGACCCTGGGGAACTGAAGCTTTCTTT. It yields the protein CASSNPGPWGTEAFF.

This clonotype was counted at least ten times. This chain uses TRBV7-2 with TRBJ1-1; D unresolved. The CDR3 runs to 14 residues. Germline values: CDR1 SGHTA, CDR2 FQGNSA. Trimming took off 3 bases at V and 1 base at J, with 9 bases between the two ends. The CDR3 DNA reads TGTGCCAGCAGCTTCTTCACCTCGAACACTGAAGCTTTCTTT. Translated: CASSFFTSNTEAFF.

This clonotype was seen many times. CDR3 protein: CASSPRVLNTEAFF. The CDR3 DNA follows: TGTGCCAGCAGTCCAAGGGTCCTTAACACTGAAGCTTTCTTT. The chain combines TRBV12-3 or TRBV12-4 with TRBJ1-1; no clear D gene. The ends were cut back, 5 bases at V and 2 bases at J, with 12 bases in the middle. This CDR3 has 14 amino acids.

This chain connects TRBV20-1 to TRBJ2-6; no clear D gene. The CDR3 sequence is 13 residues long. Germline lookup yields CDR1 DFQATT and CDR2 SNEGSKA (reference sequence). The ends were cut back, 4 bases at V and 2 bases at J, with 6 bases in the middle. CDR3 in DNA: TGCAGTGCTACTAGACCTGGGGCCAACGTCCTGACTTTC. Encoded protein: CSATRPGANVLTF.

This rearrangement joins TRBV15 to TRBJ2-7, with D perhaps matching TRBD1 or TRBD2 (6 bases each). Looked up from germline, CDR1 is LNHNV and CDR2 is YYDKDF (reference sequence). The CDR3 totals 16 residues. The V end lost 0 bases, the J end lost 0 bases, and 12 bases lay between the germline ends. CDR3 sequence reads: CATSRDPRGPSYEQYF. CDR3 coding DNA: TGTGCCACCAGCAGAGATCCCCGGGGGCCCTCCTACGAGCAGTACTTC.

The V and J genes are TRBV19 and TRBJ2-1; tentative D call: TRBD1 (6 bases). CDR1 and CDR2 (germline): LNHDA, SQIVND (reference sequence). The CDR3 sequence is 12 residues long. Trimming cost V 5 bases and J 9 bases, with 11 bases left between them. The CDR3 coding sequence is TGTGCCAGTAGTGCTGGCAGGGGTGAGCAGTTCTTC. Its protein product is CASSAGRGEQFF.

V and J are TRBV29-1 and TRBJ1-4; D possibly corresponds to TRBD1 (5 bases). This CDR3 contains 14 residues. Trimming left V 3 bases short and J 5 bases short, with 13 bases between. Germline V gene lookup returns CDR1 SQVTM and CDR2 ANQGSEA. As DNA, the CDR3 is TGCAGCGTTGACGGGGCCCGACACAATGAAAAACTGTTTTTT. Protein: CSVDGARHNEKLFF.

The J gene is TRBJ2-3, the V gene TRBV15; 7 bases align to TRBD1. Looked up from germline, CDR1 is LNHNV and CDR2 is YYDKDF (reference sequence). The CDR3 covers 11 residues. The J segment lost 4 bases and the V segment lost 8 bases, leaving 0 bases of the junction unmatched. CDR3 nucleotide sequence: TGTGCCACCCAGGGGGCAGATACGCAGTATTTT. Encoded protein: CATQGADTQYF. Combining the CDR3 with reference TRBV15 and TRBJ2-3 gives the whole variable domain DAMVIQNPRYQVTQFGKPVTLSCSQTLNHNVMYWYQQKSSQAPKLLFHYYDKDFNNEADTPDNFQSRRPNTSFCFLDIRSPGLGDTAMYLCATQGADTQYFGPGTRLTVL.

The J gene is TRBJ2-1, the V gene TRBV3-1, with 7 bases fitting TRBD2. Germline CDR1 is LGHDT and CDR2 is YNNKEL (reference sequence). This CDR3 spans 15 amino acids. Germline trimming cut 0 bases from V and 7 bases from J; bases unmatched to any gene: 6. This CDR3 reads CASSQEGRLANEQFF. CDR3 in DNA: TGTGCCAGCAGCCAAGAAGGTCGACTAGCTAATGAGCAGTTCTTC.

In its sample, this clonotype was seen a few times. This sequence joins TRBV18 and TRBJ2-1; D ambiguous. Trimming took 1 base from V and 0 from J, leaving 10 bases between them. Germline V gene data show CDR1 as KGHSH and CDR2 as LQKENI. The CDR3 loop spans 16 amino acids. The CDR3 protein is CASSPLQQPSYNEQFF. Here the CDR3 DNA reads TGTGCCAGCTCACCACTCCAGCAGCCCTCCTACAATGAGCAGTTCTTC.

The rearrangement joins TRBV29-1 to TRBJ2-1; D is perhaps TRBD1 or TRBD2 (5 bases each). CDR1 SQVTM and CDR2 ANQGSEA come from the germline V gene. CDR3 length: 14 residues. Deletions cut 5 bases from V and 0 bases from J, with 11 bases between. The CDR3 here is CSVLGESSYNEQFF. CDR3 nucleotide sequence: TGCAGCGTTTTAGGGGAGAGCTCCTACAATGAGCAGTTCTTC.

Notes on this clonotype: An end of the junction differs from the germline gene, which may be a read error. The J gene is TRBJ2-7, the V gene TRBV10-2; 9 nucleotides line up with TRBD1. CDR1 and CDR2 (germline): WSHSY, SAAADI. This CDR3 comprises 11 residues. CDR3 region: CASGGGQGRNF. CDR3 nucleotide sequence: TGCGCCAGCGGGGGTGGACAGGGGCGGAACTTC.

This clonotype was observed at least ten times. This chain joins TRBV24-1 and TRBJ2-5, with a possible D match to TRBD2 (6 bases). CDR1 KGHDR and CDR2 SFDVKD come from the germline V gene. V lost 1 base and J lost 4, with 15 bases in between. This CDR3 is 16 amino acids long. The CDR3 here is CATSDLTGALLETQYF. The CDR3 DNA sequence: TGTGCCACCAGTGATTTAACGGGAGCCCTCCTAGAGACCCAGTACTTC.

By its share, this clonotype is medium-sized. The genes are TRBV20-1 and TRBJ1-1, with 8 bases aligning to TRBD1. Germline V CDR1 and CDR2: DFQATT, SNEGSKA (reference sequence). The length of the CDR3 is 13 residues. Trimming took 6 bases from V and 3 from J; bases not matched to a gene: 6. The CDR3 sequence: CSAGGQGYTEAFF. DNA of the CDR3: TGCAGTGCAGGCGGACAGGGCTACACTGAAGCTTTCTTT.

The gene calls are TRBV6-4 and TRBJ2-1; D is unclear. The CDR3 has 14 residues. The V and J ends lost 0 bases and 6 bases respectively, with 9 bases between them. Per the germline V gene, CDR1 is MRHNA and CDR2 is SNTAGT. The CDR3 DNA is TGTGCCAGCAGTGACTCGAGTAGTGCCAATGAGCAGTTCTTC. It specifies CASSDSSSANEQFF.

Ten or more counts support this clonotype. J is TRBJ2-2 and V is TRBV5-1; D is perhaps TRBD2 (5 bases). V lost 2 bases, J lost 1 base, and 15 bases lay in between. Germline CDR1 is SGHRS and CDR2 is YFSETQ. CDR3 length: 17 amino acids. For the CDR3, the DNA is TGCGCCAGCAGCTTTGACACACAGAGGGTGAACACCGGGGAGCTGTTTTTT. Amino acid sequence: CASSFDTQRVNTGELFF.

This clonotype was counted at least ten times. This chain joins TRBV3-1 and TRBJ2-7, with 8 bases aligning to TRBD2. This CDR3 spans 14 amino acids. Germline V gene sequence: CDR1 LGHDT, CDR2 YNNKEL (reference sequence). J was trimmed by 5 bases and V by 6 bases; bases with no gene match: 9. The CDR3 bases are TGTGCCAGCAGGTTTTCTAGCGGGTCCCACGAGCAGTACTTC. The encoded protein is CASRFSSGSHEQYF.

Of note for this clonotype: This sequence may be a read error, since a much larger clone differs from it by one base. V and J are TRBV7-9 and TRBJ1-5; D unclear. There are 14 residues in the CDR3. CDR1 SEHNR and CDR2 FQNEAQ come from the germline V gene (reference sequence). The CDR3 loop reads CTSSFVHSNQPQHF. The CDR3 DNA reads TGTACCAGCAGCTTTGTTCATAGCAATCAGCCCCAGCATTTT.

V and J are TRBV11-2 and TRBJ1-3; 7 bases agree with TRBD1. Germline V gene data show CDR1 as SGHAT and CDR2 as FQNNGV. The CDR3 is 16 amino acids. The trim removed 0 bases at V and 3 bases at J, leaving 5 bases unmatched. The CDR3 loop reads CASSLDARGFGNTIYF. CDR3 bases: TGTGCCAGCAGCTTAGACGCCAGGGGGTTTGGAAACACCATATATTTT.

This clonotype was seen at least ten times. The chain couples TRBV24-1 to TRBJ2-1, with a tentative D call TRBD1 (6 bases). Germline-derived CDR1 and CDR2 are KGHDR and SFDVKD. CDR3 length: 14 amino acids. Trimming removed 0 bases at V and 6 bases at J, with 8 bases between. CDR3 loop: CATSDLLRGNEQFF. CDR3 in DNA: TGTGCCACCAGTGATTTGCTCAGGGGCAATGAGCAGTTCTTC.

This clonotype has ten or more counts. The chain has TRBV12-3 or TRBV12-4 and TRBJ1-2, with TRBD1 as a possible D gene (5 bases). V was trimmed by 5 bases and J by 8 bases, leaving 12 bases between them. The CDR3 extends over 12 amino acids. This CDR3 is CASSPGSRGYTF. The CDR3 nucleotides read TGTGCCAGCAGTCCAGGGTCTCGAGGCTACACCTTC.